The 21 T cell receptor beta chains presented below share a single source sample, sequenced in a study of control samples from healthy donors and cancer patients. Method: immunoSEQ multiplex PCR; TCRdb's copy keeps in-frame clones and lacks some. The top ten clones hold more than 10% of a sample with fewer than 300,000 clones, about four fifths of them seen once. Sample: PBMCs. The origin of the receptors is a woman aged 60-70 years with lung cancer.

This clone was seen only a few times. This chain joins TRBV3-1 (or the pseudogene TRBV3-2) and TRBJ2-7; D may be TRBD1 (5 bases). V lost 1 base and J 1 base, leaving 11 bases between the germline ends. CDR3 size: 15 residues. In germline, CDR1 is LGHDT, CDR2 YNNKEL (reference sequence). CDR3 in amino acids: CASSQGRQPSYEQYF. In nucleotides, the CDR3 is TGTGCCAGCAGCCAAGGTAGACAGCCTTCCTACGAGCAGTACTTC.

This clone was recorded a few times. The rearrangement links TRBV6-5 to TRBJ2-7; TRBD1 matches at 8 bases. The CDR3 runs to 14 residues. CDR1 is MNHEY and CDR2 is SVGAGI in the germline V gene. With V trimmed by 6 bases and J by 2 bases, 6 bases remained unmatched. DNA of the CDR3: TGTGCCAGCAGGCGACAGGGGTTCACCTACGAGCAGTACTTC. Its protein is CASRRQGFTYEQYF.

The gene calls are TRBV2 and TRBJ1-2; D unclear. This CDR3 has 14 residues. Germline values: CDR1 SNHLY, CDR2 FYNNEI. V lost 1 base and J lost 3, with 9 bases in between. CDR3 DNA: TGTGCCAGCAGTGAAGGGACGGTCGACTATGGCTACACCTTC. It is translated as CASSEGTVDYGYTF.

The sample holds many counts of this clone. This chain joins TRBV27 and TRBJ1-5, with TRBD1 as a possible D gene (5 bases). V shed 2 bases and J shed 5 bases, with 10 bases lying between them. Germline-derived CDR1 and CDR2 are MNHEY and SMNVEV (reference sequence). The CDR3 extends over 14 amino acids. The chain's CDR3 is CASSLRGSYQPQHF. In DNA, the CDR3 is TGTGCCAGCAGTTTAAGGGGCAGCTATCAGCCCCAGCATTTT.

The J gene is TRBJ2-2, the V gene TRBV5-1, with D perhaps matching TRBD1 (5 bases). Trimming took off 1 base at V and 2 bases at J, with 9 bases between the two ends. Germline CDR1 SGHRS, CDR2 YFSETQ. The length of the CDR3 is 15 residues. This chain's CDR3 is CASSLMDTNTGELFF. Written as DNA, the CDR3 is TGCGCCAGCAGCTTGATGGACACAAACACCGGGGAGCTGTTTTTT.

The V gene is TRBV2, the J gene TRBJ1-4; D may be TRBD1 (6 bases). The CDR3 extends over 13 amino acids. Germline V lookup: CDR1 SNHLY, CDR2 FYNNEI. V lost 6 bases and J 5 bases, leaving 10 bases between the germline ends. The chain's CDR3 is CASRGGLNEKLFF. For the CDR3, the DNA is TGTGCCAGCAGAGGGGGGCTAAATGAAAAACTGTTTTTT.

V usage is TRBV7-8 and J usage is TRBJ1-5; D gene ambiguous. Germline values: CDR1 SGHVS, CDR2 FQNEAQ. Deletions cut 1 base from V and 0 bases from J, with 7 bases between. This CDR3 is 15 amino acids long. CDR3 region: CASSLVQDSNQPQHF. The DNA of the CDR3 is TGTGCCAGCAGCTTAGTCCAGGATAGCAATCAGCCCCAGCATTTT.

V and J are TRBV19 and TRBJ1-1; D unclear. From germline, CDR1 is LNHDA and CDR2 SQIVND (reference sequence). The CDR3 runs to 14 residues. The V gene lost 6 bases and the J gene lost 4 bases, with 15 bases spanning the gap. CDR3 sequence (DNA): TGTGCCAGTAGCACTTCCCCTTGGGGCACTGAAGCTTTCTTT. It translates to CASSTSPWGTEAFF.

The V gene is TRBV7-2, the J gene TRBJ1-6, with unresolved D. V was clipped by 5 bases and J by 7 bases, with 21 bases between them. Germline CDR1 SGHTA, CDR2 FQGNSA. This CDR3 is built from 17 residues. The CDR3: CASSEAAGRIGNSPLHF. CDR3 nucleotide sequence: TGTGCCAGCAGCGAGGCGGCCGGCAGGATTGGGAATTCACCCCTCCACTTT.

This chain joins TRBV2 and TRBJ2-1; the D call may be TRBD1 or TRBD2 (7 bases each). Germline CDR1 SNHLY, CDR2 FYNNEI. The V end was cut by 6 bases, the J end by 7 bases, with 16 bases between. The CDR3 loop spans 14 amino acids. This CDR3 reads CASRRSGGENEQFF. CDR3 in DNA: TGTGCCAGCAGACGGTCAGGGGGGGAAAATGAGCAGTTCTTC.

The V gene is TRBV2, the J gene TRBJ1-1; TRBD1 matches at 8 bases. This CDR3 contains 14 residues. The V and J ends lost 4 bases and 4 bases, in that order; junction bases with no gene match: 5. Germline CDR1 SNHLY, CDR2 FYNNEI. Here the CDR3 reads CASSGTGGLTEAFF. The CDR3 DNA reads as TGTGCCAGCAGTGGAACAGGGGGTCTCACTGAAGCTTTCTTT. Looking up the rest from reference TRBV2 and TRBJ1-1 gives the full variable domain: EPEVTQTPSHQVTQMGQEVILRCVPISNHLYFYWYRQILGQKVEFLVSFYNNEISEKSEIFDDQFSVERPDGSNFTLKIRSTKLEDSAMYFCASSGTGGLTEAFFGQGTRLTVV.

This chain joins TRBV28 and TRBJ2-1; no clear D gene. Germline CDR1 reads MDHEN; CDR2 reads SYDVKM. V was shortened by 3 bases and J by 8 bases, with 8 bases between the two germline ends. CDR3 length equals 12 residues. As DNA, the CDR3 is TGTGCCAGCAGTTTTCAGTCGGATGAGCAGTTCTTC. It encodes CASSFQSDEQFF.

J is TRBJ2-7 and V is TRBV5-6; D ambiguous. The CDR3 loop spans 15 amino acids. Germline V gives CDR1 SGHDT, CDR2 YYEEEE. V was clipped by 4 bases and J by 3 bases, with 17 bases between them. In DNA, the CDR3 is TGTGCCAGCAGCCTCCTTGAAGTCGCCAGCTACGAGCAGTACTTC. Protein: CASSLLEVASYEQYF.

In this sample, this clone turned up once. DNA for the CDR3: TGTGCCAGCAGCCAAGGGGGCGCGAAGTACTTC. It encodes CASSQGGAKYF. The chain links TRBV11-2 to TRBJ2-7; 7 bases map to TRBD1. With 5 bases clipped from V and 11 bases from J, the junction kept 6 bases outside the gene matches. This CDR3 is built from 11 residues. The germline CDR1 and CDR2 sequences are SGHAT and FQNNGV.

This clone has a handful of counts. The same CDR3 arises from other DNA sequences in this sample as well. CDR3 sequence: CAISESGNTEAFF. Written as DNA, the CDR3 is TGTGCCATCAGTGAGTCGGGGAACACTGAAGCTTTCTTT. The chain links TRBV10-3 to TRBJ1-1; D remains ambiguous. This CDR3 is 13 amino acids long. The germline V gene encodes CDR1 ENHRY and CDR2 SYGVKD. V was pared by 0 bases and J by 1 base, with 3 bases between.

CDR3 protein: CASSLVPGKGYTF. CDR3 coding DNA: TGTGCCAGCAGCTTAGTACCAGGGAAGGGCTACACCTTC. The V gene is TRBV7-9, the J gene TRBJ1-2, with D tentatively TRBD1 (5 bases). Germline lookup yields CDR1 SEHNR and CDR2 FQNEAQ (reference sequence). The CDR3 is 13 amino acids. V was cut by 1 base and J by 8 bases, with 11 bases left in between.

The chain couples TRBV7-2 to TRBJ1-5, with D uncertain. The V and J ends lost 1 base and 9 bases respectively, with 7 bases between them. The CDR3 contains 12 residues. CDR1 is SGHTA and CDR2 is FQGNSA in the germline V gene. The CDR3 coding sequence is TGTGCCAGCAGCTTAGAGTTAGGGCCCCAGCATTTT. Translation: CASSLELGPQHF.

The rearrangement links TRBV3-1 (or the pseudogene TRBV3-2) to TRBJ2-7; 10 positions agree with TRBD2. There are 16 residues in the CDR3. CDR1 is LGHDT and CDR2 is YNNKEL in the germline V gene (reference sequence). The ends lost 0 bases at V and 3 bases at J; junction bases unmatched: 5. The CDR3 region is CASSQEERGGFYEQYF. The CDR3 region has the DNA TGTGCCAGCAGCCAAGAGGAGCGGGGGGGCTTCTACGAGCAGTACTTC.

This clone counts as medium-sized. The chain links TRBV2 to TRBJ2-2, with a weak D call TRBD2 (6 bases). Trimming took off 2 bases at V and 4 bases at J, with 14 bases between the two ends. CDR1 is SNHLY, CDR2 FYNNEI, per germline. The CDR3 contains 16 residues. CDR3: CASSEQFGGVTGELFF. CDR3 DNA: TGTGCCAGCAGTGAACAATTCGGCGGGGTCACCGGGGAGCTGTTTTTT.

The chain has TRBV19 and TRBJ1-2, with D possibly being TRBD1 (5 bases). V was cut by 0 bases and J by 3 bases, with 8 bases left in between. The CDR3 sequence is 14 residues long. The germline CDR1 and CDR2 sequences are LNHDA and SQIVND (reference sequence). In nucleotides, the CDR3 is TGTGCCAGTAGTATAGATTCGGGGGACTATGGCTACACCTTC. It translates to CASSIDSGDYGYTF.

The chain recombines TRBV5-1 with TRBJ2-1; D may correspond to TRBD1 or TRBD2 (6 bases each). Germline V gene sequence: CDR1 SGHRS, CDR2 YFSETQ. The germline V and J ends were trimmed by 5 bases and 3 bases, with 12 bases remaining between them. The CDR3 runs 14 residues. CDR3 sequence: CASSMEGGYNEQFF. CDR3 sequence (DNA): TGCGCCAGCAGTATGGAGGGGGGCTACAATGAGCAGTTCTTC.